The present T cell receptor (beta chain) was sequenced within a study of blood T cell repertoires in COVID-19. Study summary: From the United States, Italy and Spain came samples of acute and convalescent COVID-19. PBMCs, B-cell-depleted T cells, or T cells were the source of the cDNA or gDNA that made up the material.

In the authors' methods: How many nucleated cells were present was estimated from reference gene primer amplification. Sequenced by immunoSEQ multiplex PCR; TCRdb stores in-frame clones only, minus some. The DNA gave D and trimming, while V, J and clone size come from that table. The sample contains approximately 300,000 clones, around four fifths of which appear only once. As regards this clone: Other nucleotide sequences in the sample specify the same CDR3.

CDR1 and CDR2 from the germline V gene are SGHNT and YYREEE (reference sequence). The CDR3 spans 15 residues. V shed 4 bases and J 0 bases; nucleotides not matched to a gene: 1. The sequenced material came from peripheral blood. V gene TRBV5-4 combines with J gene TRBJ2-6; 7 nucleotides line up with TRBD1. This sequence originates from a woman aged 45 to 65 with acute or convalescent COVID-19. The CDR3 is CASSRQGSGANVLTF. In DNA, the CDR3 is TGTGCCAGCAGCCGACAGGGCTCTGGGGCCAACGTCCTGACTTTC.